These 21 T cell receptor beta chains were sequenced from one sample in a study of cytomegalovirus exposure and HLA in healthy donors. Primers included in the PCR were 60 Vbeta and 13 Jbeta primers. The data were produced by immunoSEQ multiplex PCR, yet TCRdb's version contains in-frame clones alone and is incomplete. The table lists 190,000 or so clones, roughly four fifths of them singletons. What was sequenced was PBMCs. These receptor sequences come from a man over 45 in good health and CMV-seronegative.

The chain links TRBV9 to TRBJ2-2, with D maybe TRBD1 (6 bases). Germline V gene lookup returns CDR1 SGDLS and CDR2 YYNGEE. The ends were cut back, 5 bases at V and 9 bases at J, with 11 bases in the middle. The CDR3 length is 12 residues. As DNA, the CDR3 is TGTGCCAGCAGTCAGGGGTACCGGGAGCTGTTTTTT. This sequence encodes CASSQGYRELFF.

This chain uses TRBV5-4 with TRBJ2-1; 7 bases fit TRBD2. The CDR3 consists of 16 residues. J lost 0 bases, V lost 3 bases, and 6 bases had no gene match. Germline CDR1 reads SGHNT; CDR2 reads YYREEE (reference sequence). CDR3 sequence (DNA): TGTGCCAGCAGCTCGATCGGGAGGAGCTCCTACAATGAGCAGTTCTTC. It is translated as CASSSIGRSSYNEQFF.

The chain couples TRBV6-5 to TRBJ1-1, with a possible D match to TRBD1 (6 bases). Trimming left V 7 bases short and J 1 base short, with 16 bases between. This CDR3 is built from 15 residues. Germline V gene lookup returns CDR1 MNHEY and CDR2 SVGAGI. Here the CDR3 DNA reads TGTGCCAGCAAGAAACAGGGACGGAAGAACACTGAAGCTTTCTTT. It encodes CASKKQGRKNTEAFF.

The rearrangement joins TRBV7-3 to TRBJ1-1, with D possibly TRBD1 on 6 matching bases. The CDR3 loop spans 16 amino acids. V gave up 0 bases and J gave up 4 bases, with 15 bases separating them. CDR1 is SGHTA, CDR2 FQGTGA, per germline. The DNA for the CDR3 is TGTGCCAGCAGCTTAACTCCAGACAGGCCGGTCACTGAAGCTTTCTTT. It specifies CASSLTPDRPVTEAFF.

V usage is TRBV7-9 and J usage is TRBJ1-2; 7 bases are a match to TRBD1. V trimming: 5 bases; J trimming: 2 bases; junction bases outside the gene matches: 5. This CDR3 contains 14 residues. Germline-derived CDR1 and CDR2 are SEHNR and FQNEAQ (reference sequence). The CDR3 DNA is TGTGCCAGCAGCCTCGGACAGGCCAACTATGGCTACACCTTC. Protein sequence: CASSLGQANYGYTF.

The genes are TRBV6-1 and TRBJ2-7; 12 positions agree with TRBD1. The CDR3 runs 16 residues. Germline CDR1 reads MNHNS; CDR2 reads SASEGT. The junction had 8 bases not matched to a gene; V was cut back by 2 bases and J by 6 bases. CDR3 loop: CASSEYVGQGAREQYF. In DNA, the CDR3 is TGTGCCAGCAGTGAATATGTGGGACAGGGGGCGCGCGAGCAGTACTTC.

CDR3 nucleotides: TGCGCCAGCAGCCAGCCAGGGGTGACCACTGAAGCTTTCTTT. The encoded protein is CASSQPGVTTEAFF. The chain employs TRBV4-1 and TRBJ1-1; weak D call: TRBD1 (6 bases). Germline V gene sequence: CDR1 MGHRA, CDR2 YSYEKL. V was cut by 3 bases and J by 4 bases, with 12 bases left in between. This CDR3 has 14 amino acids.

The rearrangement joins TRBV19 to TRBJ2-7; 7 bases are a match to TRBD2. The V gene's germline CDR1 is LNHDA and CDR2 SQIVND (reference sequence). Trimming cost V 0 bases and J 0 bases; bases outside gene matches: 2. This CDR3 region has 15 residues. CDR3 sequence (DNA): TGTGCCAGTAGTATAGAGGGGGGGAACTCCTACGAGCAGTACTTC. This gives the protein CASSIEGGNSYEQYF.

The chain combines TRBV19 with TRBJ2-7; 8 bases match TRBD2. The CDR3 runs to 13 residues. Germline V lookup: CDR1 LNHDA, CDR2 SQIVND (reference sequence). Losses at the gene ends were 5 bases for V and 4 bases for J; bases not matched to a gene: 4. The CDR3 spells CASSLQREYEQYF. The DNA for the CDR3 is TGTGCCAGTAGTCTCCAGCGGGAGTACGAGCAGTACTTC. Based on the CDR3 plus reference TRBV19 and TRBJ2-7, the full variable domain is DGGITQSPKYLFRKEGQNVTLSCEQNLNHDAMYWYRQDPGQGLRLIYYSQIVNDFQKGDIAEGYSVSREKKESFPLTVTSAQKNPTAFYLCASSLQREYEQYFGPGTRLTVT.

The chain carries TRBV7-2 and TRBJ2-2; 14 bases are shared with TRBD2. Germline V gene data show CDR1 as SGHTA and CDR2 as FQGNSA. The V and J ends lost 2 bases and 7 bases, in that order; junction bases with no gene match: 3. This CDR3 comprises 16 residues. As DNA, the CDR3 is TGTGCCAGCAGCTTATGGACTAGCGGGGGGAACGGGGAGCTGTTTTTT. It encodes CASSLWTSGGNGELFF.

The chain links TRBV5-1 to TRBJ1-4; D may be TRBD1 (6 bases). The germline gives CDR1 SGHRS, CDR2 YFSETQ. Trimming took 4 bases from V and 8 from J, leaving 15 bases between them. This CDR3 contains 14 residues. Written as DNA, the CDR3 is TGCGCCAGCAGCCTACAGGGCCTTAGGGAAAAACTGTTTTTT. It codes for CASSLQGLREKLFF.

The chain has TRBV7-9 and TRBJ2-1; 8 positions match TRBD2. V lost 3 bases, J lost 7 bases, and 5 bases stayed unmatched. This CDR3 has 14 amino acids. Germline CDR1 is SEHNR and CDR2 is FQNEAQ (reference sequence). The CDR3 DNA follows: TGTGCCAGCAGCTTTCGTCGGGGGGGGAATGAGCAGTTCTTC. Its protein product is CASSFRRGGNEQFF.

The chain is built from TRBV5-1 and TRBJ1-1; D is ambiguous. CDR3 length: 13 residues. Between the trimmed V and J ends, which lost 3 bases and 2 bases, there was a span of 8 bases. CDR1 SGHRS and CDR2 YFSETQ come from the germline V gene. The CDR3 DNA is TGCGCCAGCAGCTCCCTTTTTAACACTGAAGCTTTCTTT. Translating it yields CASSSLFNTEAFF.

Here the CDR3 reads CASSSGYRVTEAFF. The CDR3 nucleotides read TGTGCCAGCAGCTCCGGATACAGGGTGACTGAAGCTTTCTTT. This chain connects TRBV7-2 to TRBJ1-1, with a weak D call TRBD1 (6 bases). V dropped 4 bases and J dropped 5 bases, with 14 bases sitting between them. CDR3 length: 14 amino acids. CDR1 is SGHTA, CDR2 FQGNSA, per germline.

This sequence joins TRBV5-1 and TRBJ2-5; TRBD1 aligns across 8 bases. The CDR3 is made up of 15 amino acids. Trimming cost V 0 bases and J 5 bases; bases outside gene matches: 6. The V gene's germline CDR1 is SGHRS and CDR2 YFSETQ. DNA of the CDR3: TGCGCCAGCAGCTTGGCTCCAGGGGGCTCGGAGACCCAGTACTTC. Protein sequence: CASSLAPGGSETQYF.

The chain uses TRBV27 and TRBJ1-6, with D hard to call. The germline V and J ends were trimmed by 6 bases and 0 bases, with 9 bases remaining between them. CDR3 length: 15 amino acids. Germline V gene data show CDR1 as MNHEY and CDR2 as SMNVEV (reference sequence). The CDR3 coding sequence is TGTGCCAGCAGCCTCACAGCCTCCTATAATTCACCCCTCCACTTT. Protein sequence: CASSLTASYNSPLHF.

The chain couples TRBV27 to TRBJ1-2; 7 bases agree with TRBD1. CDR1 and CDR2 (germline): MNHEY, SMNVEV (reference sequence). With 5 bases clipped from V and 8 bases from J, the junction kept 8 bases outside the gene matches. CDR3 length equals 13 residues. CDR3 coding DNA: TGTGCCAGCAGTATCCGGACAGGTGGGGGCTACACCTTC. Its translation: CASSIRTGGGYTF.

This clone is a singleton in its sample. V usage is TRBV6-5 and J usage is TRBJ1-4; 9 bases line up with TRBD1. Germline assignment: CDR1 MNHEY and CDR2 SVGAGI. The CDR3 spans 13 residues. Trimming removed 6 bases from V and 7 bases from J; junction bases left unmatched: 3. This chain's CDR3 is CASSRDRAEKLFF. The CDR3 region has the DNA TGTGCCAGCAGCCGGGACAGGGCTGAAAAACTGTTTTTT.

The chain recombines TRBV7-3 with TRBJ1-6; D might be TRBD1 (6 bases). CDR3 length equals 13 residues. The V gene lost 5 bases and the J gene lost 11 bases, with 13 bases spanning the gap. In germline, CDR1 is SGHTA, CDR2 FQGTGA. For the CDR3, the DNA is TGTGCCAGCAGCCCAGGGGCTGGGGCACCCCTCCACTTT. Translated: CASSPGAGAPLHF.

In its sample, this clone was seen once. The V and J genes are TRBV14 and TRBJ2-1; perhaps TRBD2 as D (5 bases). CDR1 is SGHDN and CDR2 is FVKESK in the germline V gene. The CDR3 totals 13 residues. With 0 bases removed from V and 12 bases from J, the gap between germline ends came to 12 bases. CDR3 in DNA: TGTGCCAGCAGCCAAGATATGAGGGTAGGGCAGTTCTTC. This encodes CASSQDMRVGQFF.

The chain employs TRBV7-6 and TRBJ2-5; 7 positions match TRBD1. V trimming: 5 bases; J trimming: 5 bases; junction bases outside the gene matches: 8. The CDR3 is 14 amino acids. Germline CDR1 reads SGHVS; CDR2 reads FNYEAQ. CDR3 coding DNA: TGTGCCAGCAGCCCCGGACAGGCATGGGAGACCCAGTACTTC. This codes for CASSPGQAWETQYF.